This TCR gamma chain was obtained from a study of human gamma delta and Vdelta1 T cells. V lost 4 bases to trimming and J lost 2 bases; unmatched junction nucleotides: 11. The CDR3 is made up of 15 amino acids. Germline-derived CDR1 and CDR2 are VTNTFY and YDVSTARD (reference sequence). There are a few counts of this clone. TCRdb re-identified clones in the PCR reads via CATT. The top ten clones hold around 13% of a sample with about 2,900 gamma-chain clones, around 4.9% of them seen once. The chain employs TRGV3 and TRGJ1 or TRGJ2. The sample consisted of naive CD27+ Vdelta1 gamma-delta T cells from blood. This TCR derives from a human donor in good health. DNA of the CDR3: TGTGCCACCTGGGATTCATCCCTTCATTATTATAAGAAACTCTTT. It yields the protein CATWDSSLHYYKKLF.